This TCR beta chain appears in the sequencing data of a study of early T cells in non-severe SARS-CoV-2 infection. CDR3 length equals 18 residues. Germline-derived CDR1 and CDR2 are ENHRY and SYGVKD. TCRdb analysed the 5' RACE reads with MiXCR anew, one entry per CDR3 protein. The table records nearly 45,000 distinct CDR3 sequences, roughly a tenth of them present only once. In the case of this clonotype: A much larger clone is a single base away; this may be a read error.

The rearrangement links TRBV10-3 to TRBJ1-2; maybe TRBD1 (6 bases). The clonotype comes from an adult who was a healthcare worker with PCR-confirmed SARS-CoV-2 infection or an uninfected control (not recorded which). Sequencing was carried out using whole blood. The CDR3 protein is CTISGGAGAGPINYGYTF. DNA of the CDR3: TGTACCATCAGTGGGGGCGCGGGCGCGGGGCCCATTAACTATGGCTACACCTTC.